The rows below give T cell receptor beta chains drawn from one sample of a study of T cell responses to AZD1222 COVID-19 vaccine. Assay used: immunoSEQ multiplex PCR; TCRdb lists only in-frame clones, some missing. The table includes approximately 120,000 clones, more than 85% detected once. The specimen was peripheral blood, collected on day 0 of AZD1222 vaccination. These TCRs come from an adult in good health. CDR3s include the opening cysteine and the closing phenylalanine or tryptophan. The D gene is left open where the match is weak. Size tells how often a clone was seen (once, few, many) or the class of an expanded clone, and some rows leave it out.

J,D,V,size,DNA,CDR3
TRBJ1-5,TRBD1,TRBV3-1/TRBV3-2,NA,TGTGCCAGCAGCCAAACAGGGGAAAGGGGCAATCAGCCCCAGCATTTT,CASSQTGERGNQPQHF
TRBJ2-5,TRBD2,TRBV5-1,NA,TGCGCCAGCAGCTTAAGCCTAGCGGGGGGGCAAGAGACCCAGTACTTC,CASSLSLAGGQETQYF
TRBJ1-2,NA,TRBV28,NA,TGTGCCAGCAGTTCGGGATTGAACTATGGCTACACCTTC,CASSSGLNYGYTF
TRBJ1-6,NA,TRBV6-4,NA,TGTGCCAGCAGTGAAACGGGACATCGGAATTCACCCCTCCACTTT,CASSETGHRNSPLHF
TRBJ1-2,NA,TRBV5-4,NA,TGTGCCAGCACCCCGGAGTCAAGCCCTAACTATGGCTACACCTTC,CASTPESSPNYGYTF
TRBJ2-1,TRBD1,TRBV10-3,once,TGTGCCATCAGTGAAGGGGACAGGGAGAATGAGCAGTTCTTC,CAISEGDRENEQFF
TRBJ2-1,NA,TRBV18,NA,TGTGCCAGCTCACAGCGGCCGGGACGGAACTCCTACAATGAGCAGTTCTTC,CASSQRPGRNSYNEQFF
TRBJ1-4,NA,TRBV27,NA,TGTGCCAGCAGAGAGCACAGGGTAACACCTAATGAAAAACTGTTTTTT,CASREHRVTPNEKLFF
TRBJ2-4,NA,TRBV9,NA,TGTGCCAGCAGCCTAAGTCCTTATTCGGGACCGGAGAGTCTCGTCGTTCAGTACTTC,CASSLSPYSGPESLVVQYF
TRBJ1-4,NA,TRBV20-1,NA,TGCAGTGCTAGTTGGGTGGTCCGGGGGCGGGAAAAACTGTTTTTT,CSASWVVRGREKLFF
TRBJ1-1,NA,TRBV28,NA,TGTGCCAGCAGTTCTGCGAACACTGAAGCTTTCTTT,CASSSANTEAFF
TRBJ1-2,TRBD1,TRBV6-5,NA,TGTGCCAGCAATGGGGGACAGGGGGACTATGGCTACACCTTC,CASNGGQGDYGYTF
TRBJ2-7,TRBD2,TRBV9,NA,TGTGCCAGCAGCCCCGAACCTAGCGGGGCTTACCTTTCCTACGAGCAGTACTTC,CASSPEPSGAYLSYEQYF
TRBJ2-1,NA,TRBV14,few,TGTGCCAGCAGCCAGGGGGTCCTAGCGCGACTACAAACATCCTACAATGAGCAGTTCTTC,CASSQGVLARLQTSYNEQFF
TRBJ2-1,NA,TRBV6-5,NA,TGTGCCAGCAGTTACTCATCGGGGAGCTCCTACAATGAGCAGTTCTTC,CASSYSSGSSYNEQFF
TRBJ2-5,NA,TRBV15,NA,TGTGCCACCAGCAGACCCCCTTTCTATAGCGGAGAAGAGACCCAGTACTTC,CATSRPPFYSGEETQYF
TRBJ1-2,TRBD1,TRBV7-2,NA,TGTGCCAGCAGCTCGACAGGGGGCGCTAACTATGGCTACACCTTC,CASSSTGGANYGYTF
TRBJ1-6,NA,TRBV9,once,TGTGCCAGCAGCGTGACAAGGGACTATGATTCACCCCTCCACTTT,CASSVTRDYDSPLHF
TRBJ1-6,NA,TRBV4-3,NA,TGCGCCAGCAGCCAAACAGGGAATTCACCCCTCCACTTT,CASSQTGNSPLHF
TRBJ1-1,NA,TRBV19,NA,TGTGCCAGTAGTATCCGACGGGGTTGGGAGCGGGGCACTGAAGCTTTCTTT,CASSIRRGWERGTEAFF
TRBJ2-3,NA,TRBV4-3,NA,TGCGCCAGCAGCCAAGCTGATAGCTCGGATACGCAGTATTTT,CASSQADSSDTQYF
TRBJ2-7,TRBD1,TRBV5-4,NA,TGTGCCAGCAGCCCCCCGGGACAGAAGACCTACGAGCAGTACTTC,CASSPPGQKTYEQYF
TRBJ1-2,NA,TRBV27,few,TGTGCCAGCAGTTTAACCCCTATTGATCCCTATGGCTACACCTTC,CASSLTPIDPYGYTF